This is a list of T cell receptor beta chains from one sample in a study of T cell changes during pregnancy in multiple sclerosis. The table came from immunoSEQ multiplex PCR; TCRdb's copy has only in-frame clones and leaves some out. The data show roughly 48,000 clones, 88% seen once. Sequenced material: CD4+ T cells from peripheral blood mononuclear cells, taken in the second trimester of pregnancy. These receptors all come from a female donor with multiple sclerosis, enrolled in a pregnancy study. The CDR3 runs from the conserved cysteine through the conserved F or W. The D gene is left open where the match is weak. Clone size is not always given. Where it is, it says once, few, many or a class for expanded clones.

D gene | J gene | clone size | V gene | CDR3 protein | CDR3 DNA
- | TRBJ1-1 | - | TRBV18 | CASSPGADRMNTEAFF | TGTGCCAGCTCACCAGGGGCGGATCGAATGAACACTGAAGCTTTCTTT
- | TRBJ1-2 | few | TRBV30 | CAWSVLQGYEGYTF | TGTGCCTGGAGCGTCCTTCAGGGTTACGAGGGCTACACCTTC
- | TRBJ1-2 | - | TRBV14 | CASSPTQGRGYTF | TGTGCCAGCAGCCCTACTCAGGGTCGGGGCTACACCTTC
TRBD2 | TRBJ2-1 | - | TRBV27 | CASSLTASGRNEQFF | TGTGCCAGCAGTTTGACGGCTAGCGGGAGAAATGAGCAGTTCTTC
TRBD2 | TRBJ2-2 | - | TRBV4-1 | CASSPSGRGPGELFF | TGCGCCAGCAGCCCTAGCGGGAGAGGGCCCGGGGAGCTGTTTTTT
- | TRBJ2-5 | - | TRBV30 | CAWSVRGKGLETQYF | TGTGCCTGGAGTGTCCGCGGTAAGGGGTTGGAGACCCAGTACTTC
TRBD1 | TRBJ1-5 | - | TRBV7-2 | CASSGGQGDQPQHF | TGTGCCAGCAGCGGGGGACAGGGGGATCAGCCCCAGCATTTT
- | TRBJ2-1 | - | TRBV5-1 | CASSRGHNEQFF | TGCGCCAGCAGCAGGGGCCACAATGAGCAGTTCTTC
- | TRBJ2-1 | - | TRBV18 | CASSDYTGNEQFF | TGTGCCAGCTCAGACTACACGGGGAATGAGCAGTTCTTC
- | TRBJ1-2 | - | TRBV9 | CASSVAGGSRGYTF | TGTGCCAGCAGCGTAGCTGGAGGCTCGCGTGGCTACACCTTC
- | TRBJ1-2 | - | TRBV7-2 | CASSLARETGGYTF | TGTGCCAGCAGCTTAGCGAGGGAGACGGGTGGCTACACCTTC
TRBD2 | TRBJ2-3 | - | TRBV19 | CASSIWSGRAPSTDTQYF | TGTGCCAGTAGTATATGGAGCGGGAGGGCCCCAAGCACAGATACGCAGTATTTT
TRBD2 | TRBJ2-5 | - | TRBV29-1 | CSATAGGPSETQYF | TGCAGCGCAACAGCGGGAGGGCCATCCGAGACCCAGTACTTC